The 6 T cell receptor beta chains given below trace back to one sample, sequenced in a study of blood T cell repertoires in COVID-19. Generated by immunoSEQ multiplex PCR, the TCRdb table keeps only in-frame clones and is missing some. The sample consists of around 320,000 clones, 70% to 90% of them appearing once. Source material: peripheral blood. The receptors come from a human donor in a cohort sampled during active COVID-19.

This sequence joins TRBV9 and TRBJ1-6, with D possibly TRBD1 on 6 matching bases. This CDR3 region has 14 residues. The germline CDR1 and CDR2 sequences are SGDLS and YYNGEE. The germline V and J ends were trimmed by 5 bases and 5 bases, with 11 bases remaining between them. The CDR3 protein is CASSRQGNNSPLHF. CDR3 sequence (DNA): TGTGCCAGCAGTAGGCAGGGGAATAATTCACCCCTCCACTTT.

The chain carries TRBV10-2 and TRBJ2-7; 8 bases map to TRBD2. With V trimmed by 6 bases and J by 1 base, 20 bases remained unmatched. The CDR3 spans 19 residues. Germline V gives CDR1 WSHSY, CDR2 SAAADI. CDR3 nucleotides: TGCGCCAGCAGGGGGGGTAGAGCGGGGGCCATTAAAAGGTCCTACGAGCAGTACTTC. As protein: CASRGGRAGAIKRSYEQYF.

CDR3: CASSLSGGNTGELFF. As DNA, the CDR3 is TGTGCCAGCAGTCTTAGCGGGGGAAACACCGGGGAGCTGTTTTTT. J is TRBJ2-2 and V is TRBV3-1 (or the pseudogene TRBV3-2), with 9 positions matching TRBD2. The CDR3 has 15 residues. After removal of 6 bases from V and 2 bases from J, the junction contained 4 bases not matched to a gene. Germline values: CDR1 LGHDT, CDR2 YNNKEL (reference sequence).

The chain uses TRBV5-8 and TRBJ1-5, with D possibly matching TRBD1 (5 bases). The CDR3 length is 15 residues. The V end was cut by 2 bases, the J end by 0 bases, with 9 bases between. Germline CDR1 SGHTS, CDR2 YDEGEE. CDR3 sequence: CASSFSGNSNQPQHF. DNA of the CDR3: TGTGCCAGCAGCTTTTCAGGGAATAGCAATCAGCCCCAGCATTTT.

This chain uses TRBV18 with TRBJ1-1, with D unresolved. CDR3 size: 15 residues. The germline V gene encodes CDR1 KGHSH and CDR2 LQKENI. Trimming removed 3 bases at V and 3 bases at J, with 14 bases between. The CDR3 loop reads CASSPRAVRDTEAFF. In DNA, the CDR3 is TGTGCCAGCTCACCCCGCGCGGTACGGGACACTGAAGCTTTCTTT.

J is TRBJ2-2 and V is TRBV9; 8 nucleotides match TRBD1. CDR1 and CDR2 from the germline V gene are SGDLS and YYNGEE. The CDR3 sequence is 19 residues long. Losses at the gene ends were 0 bases for V and 0 bases for J; bases not matched to a gene: 10. The CDR3 sequence: CASSVGIRQGISNTGELFF. In nucleotides, the CDR3 is TGTGCCAGCAGCGTAGGGATTCGACAGGGGATCTCGAACACCGGGGAGCTGTTTTTT.